The 11 T cell receptor beta chains reported below all come from one sample, sequenced in a study of identical twins. MiXCR, run by TCRdb on the 5' RACE reads, gives a single entry per CDR3 protein. The data hold approximately 410,000 distinct CDR3 sequences, with around 20% observed a single time. Sequencing was done on a sample of naive T cells sorted from blood. The receptors come from a man aged 50 to 59 in good health.

This clonotype was seen a handful of times. V is TRBV6-2 or TRBV6-3 and J is TRBJ1-1; D is ambiguous. CDR3 length: 12 amino acids. Germline values: CDR1 MNHEY, CDR2 SVGEGT. Trimming took off 2 bases at V and 7 bases at J, with 8 bases between the two ends. In DNA, the CDR3 is TGTGCCAGCAGTTACATGGGAGTTGAAGCTTTCTTT. Its protein is CASSYMGVEAFF.

This clonotype was seen more than once but under ten times. V gene TRBV7-9 combines with J gene TRBJ2-1; 11 positions match TRBD2. The CDR3 covers 16 residues. Germline trimming cut 5 bases from V and 1 base from J; bases unmatched to any gene: 4. Germline CDR1 is SEHNR and CDR2 is FQNEAQ (reference sequence). CDR3 region: CASSQTSGISYNEQFF. CDR3 in DNA: TGTGCCAGCAGCCAGACTAGCGGGATTTCCTACAATGAGCAGTTCTTC.

This clonotype was counted between two and nine times. This sequence joins TRBV20-1 and TRBJ1-3; no clear D gene. V lost 6 bases to trimming and J lost 7 bases, with 13 bases between them. Germline values: CDR1 DFQATT, CDR2 SNEGSKA (reference sequence). CDR3 size: 12 residues. CDR3 sequence: CSARTPGNTIYF. CDR3 sequence (DNA): TGCAGTGCCAGGACCCCGGGGAACACCATATATTTT.

The rearrangement uses TRBV6-5 and TRBJ2-3, with D possibly matching TRBD2 (6 bases). The CDR3 totals 17 residues. CDR1 and CDR2 (germline): MNHEY, SVGAGI. Trimming took off 4 bases at V and 0 bases at J, with 17 bases between the two ends. This CDR3 reads CASSSLALASSTDTQYF. DNA of the CDR3: TGTGCCAGCAGTTCCCTCGCGCTAGCGTCTAGCACAGATACGCAGTATTTT.

This clonotype was counted ten times or more. V usage is TRBV3-1 and J usage is TRBJ2-3, with unresolved D. Trimming cost V 4 bases and J 5 bases, with 13 bases left between them. The V gene's germline CDR1 is LGHDT and CDR2 YNNKEL (reference sequence). The CDR3 contains 14 residues. In nucleotides, the CDR3 is TGTGCCAGCAGCCTTCAGAACTGGGGAGATACGCAGTATTTT. Its translation: CASSLQNWGDTQYF.

The CDR3 DNA is TGCGCCAGCTCCCCACAGGGAGGAAGTAGTGGCTACACCTTC. Residues: CASSPQGGSSGYTF. This chain joins TRBV4-3 and TRBJ1-2, with a possible D match to TRBD1 (6 bases). Germline CDR1 reads LGHNA; CDR2 reads YSLEER. Trimming pared 8 bases from V and 7 bases from J, leaving 20 bases between. There are 14 residues in the CDR3.

This clonotype was seen at least ten times. V is TRBV20-1 and J is TRBJ1-4; no reliable D call. V dropped 1 base and J dropped 8 bases, with 11 bases sitting between them. There are 13 residues in the CDR3. CDR1 is DFQATT, CDR2 SNEGSKA, per germline (reference sequence). In DNA form, the CDR3 reads TGCAGTGCTAGAGTAGCTACTGGGGAAAAACTGTTTTTT. As protein: CSARVATGEKLFF.

This clonotype was detected only a few times. Here the CDR3 DNA reads TGTGCCAGCAGTTACCCGGGACTAGCGGGGGATGAGCAGTTCTTC. Its translation is CASSYPGLAGDEQFF. The V call is TRBV6-5, the J call TRBJ2-1, with 14 bases fitting TRBD2. This CDR3 is built from 15 residues. Trimming took 2 bases from V and 8 from J; bases not matched to a gene: 2. Germline loops: CDR1 MNHEY, CDR2 SVGAGI.

Comment on this clonotype: One end of the junction fails to match germline, which may point to a read error. This chain's CDR3 is CASSNPQGGTGQLFF. The CDR3 DNA is TGTGCCAGCAGTAATCCACAGGGGGGGACCGGGCAGCTGTTTTTT. This chain joins TRBV6-1 and TRBJ2-2; the D gene is possibly TRBD1 (8 bases). There are 15 residues in the CDR3. The germline V gene encodes CDR1 MNHNS and CDR2 SASEGT.

The chain employs TRBV12-3 or TRBV12-4 and TRBJ2-1; 8 bases line up with TRBD1. V lost 6 bases and J lost 4; bases outside the gene matches: 14. The CDR3 runs 17 residues. The CDR3 region has the DNA TGTGCCAGCAGACCAGTCCGCGGACAGGGACATTACAATGAGCAGTTCTTC. Protein sequence: CASRPVRGQGHYNEQFF.

This clonotype was counted only a few times. The J gene is TRBJ1-4, the V gene TRBV4-2, with 8 positions matching TRBD1. In germline, CDR1 is LGHNA, CDR2 YNFKEQ. V lost 0 bases to trimming and J lost 7 bases; unmatched junction nucleotides: 16. The CDR3 has 19 residues. The CDR3 spells CASSQDRGQGGMFGEKLFF. In nucleotides, the CDR3 is TGTGCCAGCAGCCAAGACCGAGGACAGGGTGGGATGTTCGGTGAAAAACTGTTTTTT.